Below are 26 T cell receptor beta chains sequenced from a single sample in a study of T cell responses to AZD1222 COVID-19 vaccine (dated by TCRdb to the early 2020s). Receptors were amplified or captured by the immunoSEQ multiplex PCR assay. What TCRdb holds here is the immuneACCESS table cut down to in-frame rearrangements. Part of the clones is not present; checked against another copy, under half of the missing clones reflect an unresolved V gene, and the others are unexplained. This sample lists under 150,000 clones; just over 90% were detected once. 1.5% to 2% of the sample goes to the ten largest clones. The time point label corresponds to: baseline before first vaccination. Here the sequenced sample was peripheral blood, taken on day 0 of AZD1222 vaccination. The receptors shown here come from an adult in good health.

This clone was seen more than once but under ten times. V is TRBV7-9 and J is TRBJ1-6; weak D call: TRBD1 (5 bases). Germline CDR1 SEHNR, CDR2 FQNEAQ (reference sequence). The CDR3 is 13 amino acids. Trimming took off 2 bases at V and 11 bases at J, with 10 bases between the two ends. DNA of the CDR3: TGTGCCAGCAGCTTACAGGGCACGGCACCCCTCCACTTT. It specifies CASSLQGTAPLHF.

This chain uses TRBV12-3 or TRBV12-4 with TRBJ2-1; 7 positions match TRBD2. V dropped 3 bases and J dropped 7; count of bases not matched to a gene: 3. The CDR3 has 13 amino acids. The CDR3 spells CASSLSGRNEQFF. CDR3 bases: TGTGCCAGCAGTTTGTCCGGGAGGAATGAGCAGTTCTTC.

This chain links TRBV24-1 with TRBJ2-1; 15 nucleotides align to TRBD2. CDR3 size: 17 residues. Germline trimming cut 3 bases from V and 7 bases from J; bases unmatched to any gene: 6. Germline loops: CDR1 KGHDR, CDR2 SFDVKD. CDR3 protein: CATSDRTSGGASNEQFF. CDR3 in DNA: TGTGCCACCAGTGATCGGACTAGCGGGGGGGCGAGTAATGAGCAGTTCTTC.

CDR3 in DNA: TGTGCCTGGCTTGGGGCCTATAATTCACCCCTCCACTTT. This encodes CAWLGAYNSPLHF. V usage is TRBV30 and J usage is TRBJ1-6; D unclear. In germline, CDR1 is GTSNPN, CDR2 SVGIG (reference sequence). This CDR3 region has 13 residues. Trimming removed 5 bases at V and 2 bases at J, with 7 bases between.

The chain joins TRBV15 to TRBJ1-4, with a possible D match to TRBD1 (6 bases). Germline V gene data show CDR1 as LNHNV and CDR2 as YYDKDF (reference sequence). The CDR3 has 15 amino acids. V was cut by 1 base and J by 7 bases, with 13 bases left in between. CDR3 sequence: CATSRGGGGFEKLFF. CDR3 bases: TGTGCCACCAGCAGAGGAGGGGGTGGTTTTGAAAAACTGTTTTTT.

This clone is a singleton in its sample. The CDR3: CASQGTGRQPQHF. Written as DNA, the CDR3 is TGTGCCAGCCAGGGGACGGGACGTCAGCCCCAGCATTTT. This chain joins TRBV2 and TRBJ1-5; possibly TRBD1 for D (6 bases). This CDR3 has 13 residues. Between the trimmed V and J ends, which lost 8 bases and 6 bases, there was a span of 14 bases. Looked up from germline, CDR1 is SNHLY and CDR2 is FYNNEI.

The chain links TRBV3-1 (or the pseudogene TRBV3-2) to TRBJ2-7; D gene uncertain. The V end lost 8 bases, the J end lost 7 bases, and 12 bases lay between the germline ends. Germline V gene sequence: CDR1 LGHDT, CDR2 YNNKEL (reference sequence). This CDR3 contains 11 residues. CDR3 DNA sequence: TGTGCCAGCTCTAGGGTGGGTGAGCAGTACTTC. It is translated as CASSRVGEQYF.

The chain links TRBV12-3 or TRBV12-4 to TRBJ1-5, with D perhaps TRBD1 (6 bases). The V end lost 5 bases, the J end lost 6 bases, and 11 bases lay between the germline ends. The CDR3 totals 13 residues. As DNA, the CDR3 is TGTGCCAGCAGTATCGGACAGTCTCAGCCCCAGCATTTT. This sequence encodes CASSIGQSQPQHF.

The V and J genes are TRBV11-2 and TRBJ2-1; D call uncertain. CDR3 length equals 13 residues. With 5 bases removed from V and 7 bases from J, the gap between germline ends came to 12 bases. The germline CDR1 and CDR2 sequences are SGHAT and FQNNGV. CDR3 DNA sequence: TGTGCCAGCAGCCCTGGGGTAGCTAATGAGCAGTTCTTC. Translated: CASSPGVANEQFF.

This clone appeared a single time. The V call is TRBV6-1, the J call TRBJ1-1, with D possibly being TRBD1 (5 bases). Germline loops: CDR1 MNHNS, CDR2 SASEGT. V lost 3 bases and J lost 7, with 9 bases in between. The CDR3 has 12 amino acids. The CDR3 reads CASSDRAGEAFF. The CDR3 DNA reads TGTGCCAGCAGTGACAGGGCCGGTGAAGCTTTCTTT.

CDR3 sequence: CASSNFRDRGRNSPLHF. As DNA, the CDR3 is TGTGCCAGCAGCAACTTCCGGGACAGGGGAAGGAATTCACCCCTCCACTTT. The chain combines TRBV7-2 with TRBJ1-6, with 10 bases aligning to TRBD1. This CDR3 comprises 17 residues. CDR1 and CDR2 (germline): SGHTA, FQGNSA. J gave up 7 bases and V 5 bases, and 11 bases lay outside the gene matches.

The chain combines TRBV7-2 with TRBJ2-3, with D possibly being TRBD1 (5 bases). CDR3 length: 16 amino acids. Germline assignment: CDR1 SGHTA and CDR2 FQGNSA. V lost 2 bases and J 0 bases, leaving 12 bases between the germline ends. The CDR3 spells CASSLRQGFSTDTQYF. In DNA form, the CDR3 reads TGTGCCAGCAGCTTAAGGCAGGGCTTTAGCACAGATACGCAGTATTTT.

The chain links TRBV6-2 or TRBV6-3 to TRBJ2-1; tentative D call: TRBD1 (6 bases). The CDR3 is 16 amino acids. Germline assignment: CDR1 MNHEY and CDR2 SVGEGT. V lost 1 base and J lost 6, with 16 bases in between. The CDR3, as DNA: TGTGCCAGCAGTTACTACAGGGCTCTGTTCGGCAATGAGCAGTTCTTC. Encoded protein: CASSYYRALFGNEQFF.

This clone has only a few counts. This chain uses TRBV7-9 with TRBJ1-2; 7 bases are a match to TRBD1. The CDR3 sequence is 13 residues long. Trimming took 6 bases from V and 4 from J; bases not matched to a gene: 5. Looked up from germline, CDR1 is SEHNR and CDR2 is FQNEAQ (reference sequence). In DNA form, the CDR3 reads TGTGCCAGCAGGGAGGGGGCGGCCTATGGCTACACCTTC. This codes for CASREGAAYGYTF. Full variable domain (outside the CDR3, taken from reference TRBV7-9 and TRBJ1-2): DTGVSQNPRHKITKRGQNVTFRCDPISEHNRLYWYRQTLGQGPEFLTYFQNEAQLEKSRLLSDRFSAERPKGSFSTLEIQRTEQGDSAMYLCASREGAAYGYTFGSGTRLTVV.

The rearrangement uses TRBV6-5 and TRBJ1-2, with D hard to call. The CDR3 totals 13 residues. Germline-derived CDR1 and CDR2 are MNHEY and SVGAGI. V shed 8 bases and J shed 4 bases, with 14 bases lying between them. CDR3 residues: CASGDLTLYGYTF. DNA for the CDR3: TGTGCCAGCGGAGACCTCACCCTCTATGGCTACACCTTC.

The chain recombines TRBV6-2 or TRBV6-3 with TRBJ2-1; TRBD2 aligns across 8 bases. V was clipped by 4 bases and J by 10 bases; unmatched bases: 9. Germline CDR1 is MNHEY and CDR2 is SVGEGT. The CDR3 length is 14 residues. This CDR3 reads CASSSGTRPYEQFF. The CDR3, as DNA: TGTGCCAGCAGTTCGGGGACTAGACCCTACGAGCAGTTCTTC.

This chain links TRBV6-5 with TRBJ1-1, with D possibly matching TRBD1 (6 bases). This CDR3 region has 13 residues. Trimming stripped 8 bases from V and 3 bases from J, with 13 bases between. Germline V CDR1 and CDR2: MNHEY, SVGAGI. The CDR3 loop is CASARDRYTEAFF. CDR3 in DNA: TGTGCCAGCGCTCGTGACAGGTACACTGAAGCTTTCTTT.

This clone was picked up one time. In DNA form, the CDR3 reads TGCGCCAGCAGCTTGGCCGGGGCAGATACGCAGTATTTT. Translating gives CASSLAGADTQYF. The chain combines TRBV5-1 with TRBJ2-3, with a possible D match to TRBD2 (5 bases). The V gene's germline CDR1 is SGHRS and CDR2 YFSETQ. Between the trimmed V and J ends, which lost 0 bases and 4 bases, there was a span of 6 bases. The CDR3 totals 13 residues.

The chain is built from TRBV9 and TRBJ2-3; 8 bases are shared with TRBD2. The germline gives CDR1 SGDLS, CDR2 YYNGEE. V was pared by 2 bases and J by 6 bases, with 8 bases of the junction left unmatched. The CDR3 runs 15 residues. Here the CDR3 DNA reads TGTGCCAGCAGCGTCGGAACCGGGGGGGCTGATACGCAGTATTTT. This encodes CASSVGTGGADTQYF.

In DNA, the CDR3 is TGTGCCAGCAGCTTGGGAGGGGTGGACACTGAAGCTTTCTTT. Encoded protein: CASSLGGVDTEAFF. This chain joins TRBV5-5 and TRBJ1-1; tentative D call: TRBD1 (5 bases). CDR1 and CDR2 (germline): SGHKS, YYEKEE (reference sequence). The CDR3 sequence is 14 residues long. The ends were cut back, 0 bases at V and 3 bases at J, with 9 bases in the middle.

This chain uses TRBV6-5 with TRBJ1-6; no clear D. CDR1 and CDR2 (germline): MNHEY, SVGAGI. The CDR3 runs to 16 residues. The ends were cut back, 2 bases at V and 3 bases at J, with 11 bases in the middle. Here the CDR3 reads CASSYGIADYNSPLHF. CDR3 sequence (DNA): TGTGCCAGCAGTTACGGGATTGCAGACTATAATTCACCCCTCCACTTT.

The chain has TRBV18 and TRBJ2-5, with D possibly being TRBD2 (6 bases). CDR1 is KGHSH, CDR2 LQKENI, per germline. The V and J ends lost 0 bases and 4 bases respectively, with 6 bases between them. This CDR3 is 13 amino acids long. The CDR3 sequence is CASSPPEGETQYF. Written as DNA, the CDR3 is TGTGCCAGCTCACCACCGGAGGGAGAGACCCAGTACTTC.

The chain employs TRBV13 and TRBJ1-1; possible D gene TRBD1, 6 bases. V lost 4 bases and J lost 3, with 15 bases in between. CDR1 PRHDT and CDR2 FYEKMQ come from the germline V gene (reference sequence). The CDR3 has 15 residues. The CDR3, as DNA: TGTGCCAGCAGCTCCCAACAGGGAGATGACACTGAAGCTTTCTTT. Amino acids: CASSSQQGDDTEAFF.

The chain carries TRBV4-2 and TRBJ2-1; D unclear. Germline V gene lookup returns CDR1 LGHNA and CDR2 YNFKEQ. CDR3 length: 15 amino acids. V gave up 3 bases and J gave up 5 bases, with 14 bases separating them. The CDR3 bases are TGTGCCAGCAGCCATTTACCAGCGTGGAACAATGAGCAGTTCTTC. It yields the protein CASSHLPAWNNEQFF.

The rearrangement uses TRBV4-1 and TRBJ2-2; D unclear. V dropped 3 bases and J dropped 4 bases, with 6 bases sitting between them. CDR1 MGHRA and CDR2 YSYEKL come from the germline V gene. The CDR3 extends over 13 amino acids. The CDR3 bases are TGCGCCAGCAGCCAGAGGTCCACCGGGGAGCTGTTTTTT. Its translation: CASSQRSTGELFF.

The J gene is TRBJ2-2, the V gene TRBV5-4; 10 nucleotides align to TRBD2. Germline V CDR1 and CDR2: SGHNT, YYREEE (reference sequence). With V trimmed by 10 bases and J by 9 bases, 9 bases remained unmatched. The CDR3 runs to 13 residues. CDR3 bases: TGTGCCCTGGGGATAGCGGGAGGCCGGGAGCTGTTTTTT. Translating gives CALGIAGGRELFF.